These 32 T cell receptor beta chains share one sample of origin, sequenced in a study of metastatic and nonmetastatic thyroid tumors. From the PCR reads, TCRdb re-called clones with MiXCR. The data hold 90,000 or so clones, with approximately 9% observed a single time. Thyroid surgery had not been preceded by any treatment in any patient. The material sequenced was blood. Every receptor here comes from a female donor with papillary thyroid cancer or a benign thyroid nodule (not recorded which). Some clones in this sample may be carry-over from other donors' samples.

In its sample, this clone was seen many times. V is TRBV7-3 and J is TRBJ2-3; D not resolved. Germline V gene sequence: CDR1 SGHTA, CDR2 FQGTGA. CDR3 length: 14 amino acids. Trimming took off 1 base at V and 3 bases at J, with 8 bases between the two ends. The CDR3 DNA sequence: TGTGCCAGCAGCTTAATAGTTGGAACAGATACGCAGTATTTT. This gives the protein CASSLIVGTDTQYF.

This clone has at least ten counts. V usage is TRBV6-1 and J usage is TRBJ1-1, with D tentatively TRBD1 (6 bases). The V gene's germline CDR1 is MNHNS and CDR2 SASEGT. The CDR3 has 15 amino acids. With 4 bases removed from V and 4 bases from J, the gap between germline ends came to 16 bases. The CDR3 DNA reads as TGTGCCAGCAGTGCAGTAGCAGGGGAGACCACTGAAGCTTTCTTT. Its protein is CASSAVAGETTEAFF.

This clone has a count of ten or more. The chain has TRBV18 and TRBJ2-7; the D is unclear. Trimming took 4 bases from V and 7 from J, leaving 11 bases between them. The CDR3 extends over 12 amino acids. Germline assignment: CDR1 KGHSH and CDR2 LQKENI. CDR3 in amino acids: CASSLRLGEQYF. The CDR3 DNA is TGTGCCAGCTCACTACGGCTGGGGGAGCAGTACTTC.

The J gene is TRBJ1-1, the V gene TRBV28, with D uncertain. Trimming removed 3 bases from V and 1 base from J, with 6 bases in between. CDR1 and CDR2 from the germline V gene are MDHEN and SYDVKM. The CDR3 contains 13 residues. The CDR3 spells CASSFTPNTEAFF. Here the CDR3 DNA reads TGTGCCAGCAGTTTCACACCGAACACTGAAGCTTTCTTT.

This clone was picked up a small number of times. Here the CDR3 reads CASSVVTGGLTDTQYF. The CDR3 DNA reads TGTGCCAGCAGCGTTGTGACGGGGGGCCTCACAGATACGCAGTATTTT. The chain recombines TRBV9 with TRBJ2-3; D possibly corresponds to TRBD2 (7 bases). Trimming took 2 bases from V and 2 from J, leaving 15 bases between them. The CDR3 consists of 16 residues. Germline CDR1 is SGDLS and CDR2 is YYNGEE.

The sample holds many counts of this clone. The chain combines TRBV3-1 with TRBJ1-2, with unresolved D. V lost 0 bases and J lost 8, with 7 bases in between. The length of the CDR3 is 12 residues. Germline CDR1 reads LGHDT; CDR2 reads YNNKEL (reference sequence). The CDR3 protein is CASSQDFGGYTF. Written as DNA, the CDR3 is TGTGCCAGCAGCCAAGATTTCGGGGGCTACACCTTC.

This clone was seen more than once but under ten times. CDR3 protein: CSAPGGLAKNIQYF. As DNA, the CDR3 is TGCAGTGCACCGGGGGGGTTAGCCAAAAACATTCAGTACTTC. The V call is TRBV20-1, the J call TRBJ2-4; 8 bases map to TRBD2. The CDR3 is 14 amino acids. The V gene end was trimmed by 6 bases and the J gene end by 0 bases; junction bases not matched to a gene: 4. In germline, CDR1 is DFQATT, CDR2 SNEGSKA (reference sequence).

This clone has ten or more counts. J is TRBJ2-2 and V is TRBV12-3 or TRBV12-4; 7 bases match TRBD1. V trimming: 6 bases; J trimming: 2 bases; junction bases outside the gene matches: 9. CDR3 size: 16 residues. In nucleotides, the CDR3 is TGTGCCAGCAGAGACCTGGGACAGTTTAACACCGGGGAGCTGTTTTTT. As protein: CASRDLGQFNTGELFF.

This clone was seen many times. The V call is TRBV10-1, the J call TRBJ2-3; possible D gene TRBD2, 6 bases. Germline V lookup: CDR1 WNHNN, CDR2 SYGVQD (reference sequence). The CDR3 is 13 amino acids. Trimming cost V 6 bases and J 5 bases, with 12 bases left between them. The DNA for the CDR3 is TGCGCCAGCAGGCCTGACGGGGGAGATACGCAGTATTTT. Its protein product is CASRPDGGDTQYF.

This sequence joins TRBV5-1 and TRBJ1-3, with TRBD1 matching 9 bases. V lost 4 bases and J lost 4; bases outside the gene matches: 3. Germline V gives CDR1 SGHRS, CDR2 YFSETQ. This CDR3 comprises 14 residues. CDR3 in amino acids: CASSQTGGGNTIYF. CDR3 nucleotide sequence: TGCGCCAGCAGCCAGACAGGGGGAGGAAACACCATATATTTT.

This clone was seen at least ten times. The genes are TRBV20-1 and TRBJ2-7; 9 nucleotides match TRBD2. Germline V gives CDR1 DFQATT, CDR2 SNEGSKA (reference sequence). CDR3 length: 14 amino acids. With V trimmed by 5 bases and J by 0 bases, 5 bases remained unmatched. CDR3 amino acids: CSADSGGLSYEQYF. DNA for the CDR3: TGCAGTGCTGATAGCGGGGGCCTCTCCTACGAGCAGTACTTC.

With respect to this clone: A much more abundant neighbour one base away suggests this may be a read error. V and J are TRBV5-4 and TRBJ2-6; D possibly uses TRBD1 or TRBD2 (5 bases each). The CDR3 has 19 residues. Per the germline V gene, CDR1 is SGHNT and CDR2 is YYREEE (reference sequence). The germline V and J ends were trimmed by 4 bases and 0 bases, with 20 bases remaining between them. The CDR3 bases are TGTGCCAGCAGCGTGGCCTGGGACCGGCGAGCCTCTGGGGCCAACGTCCTGACTTTC. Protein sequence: CASSVAWDRRASGANVLTF.

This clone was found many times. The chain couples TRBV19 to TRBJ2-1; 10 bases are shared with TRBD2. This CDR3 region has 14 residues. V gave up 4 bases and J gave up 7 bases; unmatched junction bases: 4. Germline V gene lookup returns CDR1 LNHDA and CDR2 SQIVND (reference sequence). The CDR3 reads CASSTSGGFNEQFF. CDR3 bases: TGTGCCAGTAGTACTAGCGGGGGTTTTAATGAGCAGTTCTTC.

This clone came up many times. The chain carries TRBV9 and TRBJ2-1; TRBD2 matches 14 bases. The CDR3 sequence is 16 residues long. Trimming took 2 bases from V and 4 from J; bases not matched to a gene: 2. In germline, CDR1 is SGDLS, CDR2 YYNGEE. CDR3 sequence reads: CASSVRLAGGYNEQFF. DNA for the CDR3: TGTGCCAGCAGCGTCCGACTAGCGGGGGGGTACAATGAGCAGTTCTTC.

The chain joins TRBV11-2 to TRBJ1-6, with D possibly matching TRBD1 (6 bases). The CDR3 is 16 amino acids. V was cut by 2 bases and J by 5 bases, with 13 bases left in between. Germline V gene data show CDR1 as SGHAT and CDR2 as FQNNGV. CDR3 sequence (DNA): TGTGCCAGCAGCTTACGGGGGGGGACAAATAATTCACCCCTCCACTTT. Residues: CASSLRGGTNNSPLHF.

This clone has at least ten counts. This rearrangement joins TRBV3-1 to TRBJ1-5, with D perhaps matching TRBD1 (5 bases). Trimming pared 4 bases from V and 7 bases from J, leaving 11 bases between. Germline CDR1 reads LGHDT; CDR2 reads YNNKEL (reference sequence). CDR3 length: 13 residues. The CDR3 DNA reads TGTGCCAGCAGCCTCCAGGGAAACCAGCCCCAGCATTTT. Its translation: CASSLQGNQPQHF.

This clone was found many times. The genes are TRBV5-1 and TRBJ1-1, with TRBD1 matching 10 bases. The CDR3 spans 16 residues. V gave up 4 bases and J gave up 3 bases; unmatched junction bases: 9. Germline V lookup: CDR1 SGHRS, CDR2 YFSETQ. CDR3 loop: CASSMTGTGAYTEAFF. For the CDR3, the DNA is TGCGCCAGCAGCATGACCGGGACAGGGGCTTACACTGAAGCTTTCTTT.

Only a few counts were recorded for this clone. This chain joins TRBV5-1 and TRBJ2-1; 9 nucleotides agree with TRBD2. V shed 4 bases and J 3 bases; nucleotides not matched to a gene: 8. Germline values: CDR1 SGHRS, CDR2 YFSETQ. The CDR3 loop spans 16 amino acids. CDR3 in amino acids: CASSPISGGFYNEQFF. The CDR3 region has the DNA TGCGCCAGCAGCCCCATTAGCGGGGGCTTCTACAATGAGCAGTTCTTC.

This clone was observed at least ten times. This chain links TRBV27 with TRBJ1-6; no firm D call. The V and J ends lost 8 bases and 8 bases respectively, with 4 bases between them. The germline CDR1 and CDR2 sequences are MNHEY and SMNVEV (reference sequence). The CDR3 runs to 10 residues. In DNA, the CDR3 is TGTGCCAGCGGGTATTCACCCCTCCACTTT. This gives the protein CASGYSPLHF.

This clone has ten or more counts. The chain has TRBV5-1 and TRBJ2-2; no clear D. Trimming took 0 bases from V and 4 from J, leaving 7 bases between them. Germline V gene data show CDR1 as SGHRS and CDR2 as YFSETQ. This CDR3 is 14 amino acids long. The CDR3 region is CASSLDGVTGELFF. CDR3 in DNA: TGCGCCAGCAGCTTGGACGGCGTCACCGGGGAGCTGTTTTTT.

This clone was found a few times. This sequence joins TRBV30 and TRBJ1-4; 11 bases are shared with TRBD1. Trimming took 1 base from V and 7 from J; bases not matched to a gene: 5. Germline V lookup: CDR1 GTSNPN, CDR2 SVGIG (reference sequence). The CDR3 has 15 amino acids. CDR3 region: CAWSGTGGEGEKLFF. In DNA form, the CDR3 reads TGTGCCTGGAGTGGGACAGGGGGCGAGGGTGAAAAACTGTTTTTT.

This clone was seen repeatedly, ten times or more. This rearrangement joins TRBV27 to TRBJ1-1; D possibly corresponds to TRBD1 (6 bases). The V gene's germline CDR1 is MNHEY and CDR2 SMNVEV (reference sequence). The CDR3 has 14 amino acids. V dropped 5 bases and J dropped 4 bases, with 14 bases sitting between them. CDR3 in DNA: TGTGCCAGCAGTAAGGGGGGCCCGGGCACTGAAGCTTTCTTT. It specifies CASSKGGPGTEAFF.

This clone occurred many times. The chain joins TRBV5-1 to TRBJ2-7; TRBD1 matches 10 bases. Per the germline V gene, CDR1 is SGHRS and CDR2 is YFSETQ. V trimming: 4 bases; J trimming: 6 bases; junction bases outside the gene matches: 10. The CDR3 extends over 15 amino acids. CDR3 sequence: CASSPSGTGVREQYF. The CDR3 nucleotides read TGCGCCAGCAGCCCGAGCGGGACAGGGGTTCGCGAGCAGTACTTC.

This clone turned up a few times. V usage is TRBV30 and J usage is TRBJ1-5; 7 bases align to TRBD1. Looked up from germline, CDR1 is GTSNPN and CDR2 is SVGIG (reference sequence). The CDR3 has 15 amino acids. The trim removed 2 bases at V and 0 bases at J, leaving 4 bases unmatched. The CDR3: CAWSSGQLSNQPQHF. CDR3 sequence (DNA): TGTGCCTGGAGTTCGGGACAGCTTAGCAATCAGCCCCAGCATTTT.

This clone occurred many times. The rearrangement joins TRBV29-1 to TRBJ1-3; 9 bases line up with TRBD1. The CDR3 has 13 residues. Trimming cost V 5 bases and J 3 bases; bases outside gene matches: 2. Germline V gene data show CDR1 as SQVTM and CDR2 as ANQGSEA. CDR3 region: CSVQTGGGNTIYF. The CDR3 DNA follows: TGCAGCGTTCAGACAGGGGGTGGAAACACCATATATTTT.

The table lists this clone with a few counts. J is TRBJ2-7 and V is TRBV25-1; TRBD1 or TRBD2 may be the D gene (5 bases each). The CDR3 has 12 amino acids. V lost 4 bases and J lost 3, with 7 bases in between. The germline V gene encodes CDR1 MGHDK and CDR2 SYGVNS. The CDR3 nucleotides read TGTGCCAGCAGTGGGGACGGCTACGAGCAGTACTTC. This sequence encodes CASSGDGYEQYF.

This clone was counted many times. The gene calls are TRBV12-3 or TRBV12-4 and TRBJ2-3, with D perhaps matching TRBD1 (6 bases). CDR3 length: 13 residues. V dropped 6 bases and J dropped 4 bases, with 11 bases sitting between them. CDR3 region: CASRYGQSDTQYF. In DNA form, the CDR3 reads TGTGCCAGCAGGTACGGACAGTCAGATACGCAGTATTTT.

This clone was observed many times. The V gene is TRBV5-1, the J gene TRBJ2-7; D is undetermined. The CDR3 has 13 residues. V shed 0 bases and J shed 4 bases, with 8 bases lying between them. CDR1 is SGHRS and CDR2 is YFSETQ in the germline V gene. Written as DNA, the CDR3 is TGCGCCAGCAGCTTGGGTCCCTTGTACGAGCAGTACTTC. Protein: CASSLGPLYEQYF.

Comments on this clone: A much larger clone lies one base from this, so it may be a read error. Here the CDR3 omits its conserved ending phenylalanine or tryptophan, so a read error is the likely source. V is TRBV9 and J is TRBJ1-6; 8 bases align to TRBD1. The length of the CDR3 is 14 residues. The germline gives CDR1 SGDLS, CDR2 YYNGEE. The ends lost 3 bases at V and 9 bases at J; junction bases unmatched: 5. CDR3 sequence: CASSGGQGSSPLHL. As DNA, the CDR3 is TGTGCCAGCAGCGGCGGACAGGGAAGTTCACCCCTCCACCTT.

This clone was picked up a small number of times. CDR3 sequence: CASSTGFDTDTQYF. The CDR3 DNA follows: TGTGCCAGCAGTACAGGGTTCGACACAGATACGCAGTATTTT. The V gene is TRBV28, the J gene TRBJ2-3, with D possibly TRBD1 on 6 matching bases. The germline CDR1 and CDR2 sequences are MDHEN and SYDVKM. The V and J ends lost 5 bases and 2 bases respectively, with 11 bases between them. There are 14 residues in the CDR3.

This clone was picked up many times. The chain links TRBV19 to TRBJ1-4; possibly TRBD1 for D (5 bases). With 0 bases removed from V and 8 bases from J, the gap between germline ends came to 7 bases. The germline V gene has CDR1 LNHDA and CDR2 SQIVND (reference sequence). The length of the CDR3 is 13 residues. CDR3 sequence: CASSIEGREKLFF. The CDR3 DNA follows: TGTGCCAGTAGTATAGAGGGACGGGAAAAACTGTTTTTT.

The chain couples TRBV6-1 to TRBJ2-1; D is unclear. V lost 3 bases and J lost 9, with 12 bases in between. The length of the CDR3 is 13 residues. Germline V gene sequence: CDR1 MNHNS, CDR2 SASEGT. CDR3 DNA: TGTGCCAGCAGTGAGAATAGGGTACGTGAGCAGTTCTTC. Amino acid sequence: CASSENRVREQFF.